Listed below are T cell receptor beta chains from one sample, sequenced in a study of blood T cell repertoires in COVID-19. Produced via immunoSEQ multiplex PCR; TCRdb's table is partial and in-frame only. This sample has roughly 100,000 clones, with almost 85% found just once. The sequenced material came from peripheral blood. The receptors here all came from a man between 35 and 55 years old with active or convalescent COVID-19. Both conserved end residues are part of each CDR3.

v_call cdr3_aa
TRBV24-1 CATSDADTNYGYTF
TRBV15 CATSTRQDTNIQYF
TRBV5-3 CARSSGLAGVKDTQYF
TRBV12-3/TRBV12-4 CASRRQGGYEQYF
TRBV19 CASSLAAADTQYF
TRBV7-9 CASTRIGGQQVNTEAFF
TRBV9 CASSGSSGGKNIQYF
TRBV27 CASSLLLSGGAYEQYF
TRBV5-6 CASSLGGFNQPQHF
TRBV7-3 CASSFGRSDGYTF
TRBV5-1 CASISGGPPYNEQFF
TRBV5-4 CASSLAHAGNYGYTF
TRBV29-1 CSGKQGNTEAFF
TRBV30 CAWSVGRRGGLVTYEQYF
TRBV19 CASSERQGWEETQYF
TRBV24-1 CATSDDRDRGQNEQYF
TRBV4-1 CASSHRYQGDATTYEQYF
TRBV3-1/TRBV3-2 CASSLTGNRNTIYF
TRBV24-1 CATSEAGITGELFF
TRBV5-1 CASSASGGGALGAYEQYF
TRBV6-7 CASSYASGGILREQYF
TRBV5-1 CASRAGTGTSGDLSTDTQYF
TRBV3-1/TRBV3-2 CASSHRGPNEKLFF
TRBV30 CAWSEGASSNQPQHF
TRBV7-2 CASGRGQNNEQFF
TRBV3-1/TRBV3-2 CASSQRTSGNNEQFF
TRBV19 CASTFPGGANYGYTF
TRBV5-1 CASSRSGGAPNEQFF
TRBV28 CASSLGLNNSPLHF
TRBV10-2 CASKKADMNTEAFF
TRBV14 CASSQEPGTWRGYEQYF
TRBV14 CASSQDPFDEQYF
TRBV10-1 CASSEGLGLPPYTQYF
TRBV19 CASRGLATDTQYF
TRBV7-9 CASSSQGASYEQYF
TRBV10-3 CAISKQENTEAFF
TRBV25-1 CASTGDTEAFF
TRBV9 CASSAGQDITGQPQHF
TRBV16 CASSQSGGQSYF
TRBV10-2 CASRARENTGELFF
TRBV3-1/TRBV3-2 CASSQDLQGASYNEQFF
TRBV7-2 CASSRLGPGQGNPEAFF
TRBV6-5 CASTLSGANVLTF
TRBV30 CAWKQGSSYNEQFF
TRBV30 CARGTSGGNNEQFF
TRBV7-2 CASSPLARTGNTEAFF
TRBV18 CASSLSGGVQETQYF
TRBV9 CASSETGDSYGYTF
TRBV7-6 CASSITGGAGETQYF
TRBV6-6 CASSYHGTSGGETQYF
TRBV18 CASSPSSGNNSPLHF
TRBV18 CASSPGQGTEAFF
TRBV28 CASATGTAQLYGYTF
TRBV5-4 CASSLSQGADTQYF
TRBV7-9 CASSPTEVYTIYF
TRBV30 CAWSVGDRVGYGYTF
TRBV5-6 CASSLAMEQFF
TRBV6-5 CASRTRGGVNEQFF
TRBV18 CASSPDGSGHTEAFF
TRBV7-9 CASSYRDRPYGYTF